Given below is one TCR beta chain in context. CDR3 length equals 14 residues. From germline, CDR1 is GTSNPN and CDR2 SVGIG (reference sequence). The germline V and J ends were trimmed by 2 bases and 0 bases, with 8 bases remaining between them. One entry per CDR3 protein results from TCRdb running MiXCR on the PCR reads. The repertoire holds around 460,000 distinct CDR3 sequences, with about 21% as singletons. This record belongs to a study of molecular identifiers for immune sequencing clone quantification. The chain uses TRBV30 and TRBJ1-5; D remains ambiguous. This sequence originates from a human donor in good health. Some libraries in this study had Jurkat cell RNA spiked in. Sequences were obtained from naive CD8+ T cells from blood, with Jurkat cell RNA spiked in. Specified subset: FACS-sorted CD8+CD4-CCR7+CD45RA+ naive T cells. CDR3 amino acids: CAWSSGNSNQPQHF. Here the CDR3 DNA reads TGTGCCTGGAGTAGCGGTAATAGCAATCAGCCCCAGCATTTT.